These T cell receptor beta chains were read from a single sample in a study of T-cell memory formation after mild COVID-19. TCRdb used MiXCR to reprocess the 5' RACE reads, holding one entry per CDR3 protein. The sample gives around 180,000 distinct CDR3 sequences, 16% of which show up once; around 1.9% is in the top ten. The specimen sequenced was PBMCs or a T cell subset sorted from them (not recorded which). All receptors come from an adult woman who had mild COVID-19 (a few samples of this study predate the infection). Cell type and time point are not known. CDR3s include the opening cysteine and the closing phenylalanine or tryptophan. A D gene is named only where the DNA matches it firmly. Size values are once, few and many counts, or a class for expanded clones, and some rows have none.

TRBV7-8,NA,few,CASSLFVATDTQYF
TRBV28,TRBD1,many,CASSLFGTGIISYEQYF
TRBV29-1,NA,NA,CSVVRRGTDTQYF
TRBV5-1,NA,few,CASSWDKRETQYF
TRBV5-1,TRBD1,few,CASSSTLQGRAEAFF
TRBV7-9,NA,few,CASSLALVQETQYF
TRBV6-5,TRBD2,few,CASRTSGVIGETQYF
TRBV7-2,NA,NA,CASRLTGPSYGGYTF
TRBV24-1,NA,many,CATSNGASEAFF
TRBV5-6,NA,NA,CASSFEVAAETQYF
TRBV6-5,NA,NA,CASSYRGRPRYTF
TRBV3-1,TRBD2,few,CASSLLAGEQYF
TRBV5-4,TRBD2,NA,CASSLELTSGAEQFF
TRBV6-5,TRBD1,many,CASSYSATGVYNEQFF
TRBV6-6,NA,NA,CASNTEQGGSGNTIYF
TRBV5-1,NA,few,CASSFQGIRTDTQYF
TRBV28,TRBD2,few,CASSSPSGRGSYNEQFF
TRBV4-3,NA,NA,CASSQVHVTGYEQYF
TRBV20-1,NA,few,CSARGSPWDSTDTQYF
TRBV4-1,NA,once,CASSQAAGVNYGYTF
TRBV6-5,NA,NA,CASKTQNNNEQFF
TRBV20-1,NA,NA,CSATRQLWDYGYTF
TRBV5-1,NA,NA,CASSLSGRPPLHF
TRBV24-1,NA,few,CATSDSWAEGYNEQFF
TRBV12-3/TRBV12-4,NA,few,CASTPQYGYTF
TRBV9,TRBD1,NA,CASSPDRVPYGYTF
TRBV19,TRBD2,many,CASSILAGGLASGYEQFF
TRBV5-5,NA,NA,CASSSDGNYGYTF
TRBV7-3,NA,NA,CASSHAGGSSGANVLTF
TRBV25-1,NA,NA,CASSPISYEQYF
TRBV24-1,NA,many,CATSGGSRRYNEQFF
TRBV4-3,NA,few,CASSQAYPGANVLTF
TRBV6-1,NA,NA,CASTRSPSTDTQYF
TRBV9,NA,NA,CASSYQTHLTDTQYF
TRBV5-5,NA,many,CASRGASSPSYEQYF
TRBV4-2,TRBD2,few,CASSQDLGLVSTDTQYF
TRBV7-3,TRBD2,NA,CASSQQGSGRIGTQYF
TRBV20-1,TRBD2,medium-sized,CSANAGGRTDTQYF
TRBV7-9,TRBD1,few,CASSWGQVDQPQHF
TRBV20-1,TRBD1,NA,CSARAPRGNSPLHF
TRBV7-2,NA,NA,CASSTGAAATQYF
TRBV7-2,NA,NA,CASSLAGTPPLHF
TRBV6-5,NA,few,CASRGSPNTEAFF
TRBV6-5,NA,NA,CASSYSGITASPLHF
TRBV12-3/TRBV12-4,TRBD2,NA,CASSPEAGGYNEQFF
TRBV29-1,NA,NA,CSVVSGRPKNTEAFF